The 11 T cell receptor beta chains below all came from one sample that was sequenced in a study of blood T cell repertoires in COVID-19. Clones were sequenced by immunoSEQ multiplex PCR, and TCRdb holds only the in-frame ones, with some missing. The sample shows hundreds of thousands of clones, approximately 90% of them seen only once. Sequencing was done on a sample of PBMCs or T cells enriched from blood (not recorded which). The source of these receptors is a woman between 35 and 50 years old who had recovered from COVID-19.

This rearrangement joins TRBV28 to TRBJ2-1, with D perhaps matching TRBD1 (5 bases). V gave up 2 bases and J gave up 3 bases, with 11 bases separating them. Looked up from germline, CDR1 is MDHEN and CDR2 is SYDVKM. CDR3 length: 15 residues. CDR3 protein: CASSLDSLDYNEQFF. The CDR3 DNA follows: TGTGCCAGCAGTTTAGACAGCCTGGACTACAATGAGCAGTTCTTC.

This clone was counted only a few times. This sequence joins TRBV3-1 (or the pseudogene TRBV3-2) and TRBJ2-5; TRBD2 aligns across 14 bases. Germline CDR1 reads LGHDT; CDR2 reads YNNKEL (reference sequence). The CDR3 totals 15 residues. V was pared by 4 bases and J by 5 bases, with 3 bases of the junction left unmatched. The CDR3 spells CASSLRLAGGETQYF. The CDR3 nucleotides are TGTGCCAGCAGCCTCCGACTAGCGGGAGGGGAGACCCAGTACTTC.

This sequence joins TRBV9 and TRBJ2-5; D is possibly TRBD2 (5 bases). V gave up 3 bases and J gave up 5 bases, with 14 bases separating them. CDR3 length equals 14 residues. The germline V gene has CDR1 SGDLS and CDR2 YYNGEE. In nucleotides, the CDR3 is TGTGCCAGCAGCGCCCAAACTAGTGTTGAGACCCAGTACTTC. Amino acid sequence: CASSAQTSVETQYF.

The rearrangement uses TRBV28 and TRBJ2-3; a weak D match, TRBD1 (6 bases). The CDR3 extends over 16 amino acids. Germline CDR1 and CDR2: MDHEN and SYDVKM. Trimming removed 3 bases from V and 3 bases from J, with 16 bases in between. The CDR3 region has the DNA TGTGCCAGCAGTTTCGCAAAAGGGGGTCTAACAGATACGCAGTATTTT. It translates to CASSFAKGGLTDTQYF. Combining the CDR3 with reference TRBV28 and TRBJ2-3 gives the whole variable domain DVKVTQSSRYLVKRTGEKVFLECVQDMDHENMFWYRQDPGLGLRLIYFSYDVKMKEKGDIPEGYSVSREKKERFSLILESASTNQTSMYLCASSFAKGGLTDTQYFGPGTRLTVL.

The J gene is TRBJ2-1, the V gene TRBV19; 11 nucleotides agree with TRBD2. Germline V CDR1 and CDR2: LNHDA, SQIVND (reference sequence). The CDR3 has 16 residues. The J segment lost 5 bases and the V segment lost 7 bases, leaving 10 bases of the junction unmatched. The DNA for the CDR3 is TGTGCCAGTACCGGAGTGACTAGCGGGATCCACAATGAGCAGTTCTTC. It yields the protein CASTGVTSGIHNEQFF.

The V and J genes are TRBV6-6 and TRBJ1-2, with no clear D. Germline CDR1 MNHNY, CDR2 SVGAGI (reference sequence). This CDR3 region has 13 residues. Trimming removed 6 bases at V and 4 bases at J, with 12 bases between. CDR3 sequence: CASSDTGAYGYTF. CDR3 nucleotide sequence: TGTGCCAGCAGCGACACCGGTGCCTATGGCTACACCTTC.

This clone was seen many times. CDR3: CASSYRGHTGELFF. The CDR3 coding sequence is TGTGCCAGCAGTTACAGGGGGCACACCGGGGAGCTGTTTTTT. V and J are TRBV6-5 and TRBJ2-2; 7 bases fit TRBD1. The CDR3 spans 14 residues. The V gene end was trimmed by 2 bases and the J gene end by 3 bases; junction bases not matched to a gene: 0. Germline V gives CDR1 MNHEY, CDR2 SVGAGI.

This clone was observed a few times. The V gene is TRBV10-3, the J gene TRBJ2-7; possibly TRBD2 for D (5 bases). The CDR3 is made up of 12 amino acids. Germline lookup yields CDR1 ENHRY and CDR2 SYGVKD. The V end lost 4 bases, the J end lost 5 bases, and 9 bases lay between the germline ends. CDR3 bases: TGTGCCATCAGTGTGGTCGGGAACGAGCAGTACTTC. It is translated as CAISVVGNEQYF.

The sample holds one count of this clone. The same CDR3 can be traced to other DNA sequences in this sample. The CDR3 DNA reads TGTGCCAGCTCACCGGGACAGGGCAACACTGAAGCTTTCTTT. This codes for CASSPGQGNTEAFF. The chain employs TRBV18 and TRBJ1-1; 9 positions agree with TRBD1. The CDR3 is 14 amino acids. Germline CDR1 is KGHSH and CDR2 is LQKENI. Losses at the gene ends were 3 bases for V and 2 bases for J; bases not matched to a gene: 1. Complete variable domain (other parts from reference TRBV18 and TRBJ1-1): NAGVMQNPRHLVRRRGQEARLRCSPMKGHSHVYWYRQLPEEGLKFMVYLQKENIIDESGMPKERFSAEFPKEGPSILRIQQVVRGDSAAYFCASSPGQGNTEAFFGQGTRLTVV.

The chain recombines TRBV7-4 with TRBJ2-3; D unresolved. V shed 4 bases and J shed 4 bases, with 15 bases lying between them. The CDR3 covers 15 residues. The germline gives CDR1 SGHVT, CDR2 SQSDAQ. CDR3 nucleotide sequence: TGTGCCAGCAGCTCTCGAGCGTTGGATGCAGATACGCAGTATTTT. Its translation: CASSSRALDADTQYF.

The chain carries TRBV28 and TRBJ1-5; 8 bases are a match to TRBD1. Germline loops: CDR1 MDHEN, CDR2 SYDVKM. This CDR3 region has 15 residues. J gave up 5 bases and V 4 bases, and 7 bases lay outside the gene matches. DNA of the CDR3: TGTGCCAGCAGTTCGAGGTACAGGGGGGATCAGCCCCAGCATTTT. Protein sequence: CASSSRYRGDQPQHF.